This TCR beta chain emerged from a study of cytomegalovirus exposure and HLA in healthy donors (dated by TCRdb to about 2017). As for the study more broadly: In an earlier analysis of under 600 of the donors, 250 to 300 Gb of sequence data and 90 million to 120 million unique TCR beta sequences from 180 million or so T cells were reported. Approximately 300 gigabases of sequencing data and tens of millions of unique TCR sequences made up an early release that covered around 640 HLA-typed donors. Among the roughly 400 genotyped donors, about 83% belonged to the genetic ancestry cluster associated with self-reported Caucasian donors. The study aimed to test whether cataloging public T cell receptors could reveal signatures of past pathogen exposure. The study used immunosequencing to profile the T cell repertoires of 666 subjects and linked those repertoires to cytomegalovirus serostatus. In addition to the first cohort of around 670 subjects, a separate validation cohort of 100 to 150 different subjects was used. High-throughput TCR immunosequencing, statistical association of individual TCRs with disease status, and machine learning were combined to predict cytomegalovirus infection status. In a later analysis, previously published TCR beta repertoires from 600 to 850 donors were re-analyzed and high-resolution HLA genotyping was added so that TCR occurrence patterns could be studied. Rather than using new phenotypic data, the later analysis identified candidate immune exposures from TCR beta sequences and from how often those sequences occurred across donors. An earlier analysis of 500 to 650 of the donors applied high-throughput TCR beta sequencing to assess whether each TCR beta V gene segment acted as functional or pseudogenic. Donor age, sex, ethnicity and CMV serostatus were compiled together with the repertoire data. A later genetic analysis used genome-wide SNP genotypes for about three fifths of the 666 donors, treating that subset as a discovery cohort. Every discovery cohort repertoire had been produced on one sequencing platform. Class I and class II HLA loci were covered by the typing at four-digit resolution. Typing coverage differed by locus: A, B, C, DRB1 and DQB1 were typed in roughly 620-640 donors, DQA1 in 500 to 550, DPA1 in some 570, and DPB1 in around 440. Roughly five DR-DQ haplotypes were handled as single units for association and clustering because linkage in the cohort was strong. Among about 370 genotyped donors of the cohort, an average of about 240,000 unique TCR beta nucleotide sequences was sequenced per donor, of which 15% to 20% were non-productive. Paper-wide results and their limitations: Sequencing depth was assumed to be roughly uniform across donors in the presence/absence analyses, though that assumption may not hold. The 87-base-pair reads could not distinguish some IMGT-functional V segments, including TRBV6-2 and TRBV6-3, so those segments were excluded. According to a later analysis, parvovirus B19, influenza, CMV and Epstein-Barr virus appeared linked to several top co-occurrence clusters. A later genetic analysis reported fewer N-insertions in productive TCRs among donors in an Asian-associated ancestry cluster than the roughly 690-donor mean. Only TCR beta chains were sequenced in this cohort, and the absence of alpha or paired-chain data limited detectable features. V-gene and J-gene trimming of TCR beta chains was associated with a missense DCLRE1C variant in a later genetic analysis, and the association was replicated in an independent cohort. Because HLA typing was missing for some donors at each locus, association tests included only the typed subset. In a later analysis, HLA-associated TCR beta chains were found to be more clonally expanded and to have lower generation probabilities than equally common non-associated chains. At a false discovery rate of 0.05, a later analysis linked 16,951 TCR beta sequences to specific HLA alleles. In a later analysis, most CMV-associated TCR beta chains were found to appear HLA-restricted, with HLA associations seemingly driven largely by CMV exposure. Strong co-occurrence of HLA alleles, especially DR and DQ, made assigning TCR associations to individual alleles difficult. Cytomegalovirus status was reported to be diagnosed by the classifier with high specificity and sensitivity in both the original and validation cohorts. In an earlier analysis of roughly 500 of the donors, most TCR beta V segments appeared in productive rearrangements about 87% or about 30% of the time, broadly matching IMGT annotations. A total of some 180 TCR beta chains were listed by the study as associated with cytomegalovirus. In vitro tests confirmed that three of the cytomegalovirus-associated TCR beta chains recognize cytomegalovirus antigens. Over 15 rarely observed V segments, including chromosome 9 orphons, were excluded from the earlier analysis of just under 600 of the donors because counts were too low. In a later analysis, TCR association rates were found to vary across HLA loci, with the most associated TCRs seen for DRB1 alleles and the fewest for HLA-C alleles. Correlated functional status among segregating V segments might reflect linkage disequilibrium, but an unknown experimental factor could not be ruled out. A cluster of highly shared sequence variants was judged likely to represent a technical artifact of the sequencing pipeline. Immune exposure information for the cohort was limited to CMV serostatus. It was suggested by the authors that the approach could potentially be generalized to other disease states and immunological phenotypes. Most TCR sequences were seen in very few donors, while some public TCRs were found in many individuals. A further reported finding was that TCR beta sequences accurately predicted the HLA-A and HLA-B alleles for most subjects in the first cohort.

The receptor library was made with the immunoSEQ multiplex PCR assay. For the multiplex PCR, a mixture combining 60 forward primers for TCR Vbeta segments and 13 reverse primers for TCR Jbeta segments was used. A multiplex PCR assay on genomic DNA amplified the CDR3 region of rearranged TCR beta genes. The amplified TCR beta libraries were sequenced on the Illumina HiSeq System as 87-base-pair reads. As for the authors' bioinformatics: A later analysis counted tens of millions of unique TCR beta chains across the approximately 700 repertoires, and 10 million to 12 million of these chains were shared by at least two donors. Raw reads were error-corrected and collapsed into unique sequences with a nearest-neighbor algorithm that merged closely related sequences to remove PCR and sequencing errors. Alignment of CDR3 sequences to IMGT reference sequences was used to assign V, D and J gene segments. For a sequence to be retained, a match of at least six nucleotides to both a V gene segment and a J gene segment was required. A rearrangement was called productive if the CDR3 had no stop codons and remained in frame with V and J, and every other rearrangement was called non-productive. CDR3 was defined by IMGT convention, running from the second conserved V-encoded cysteine to the conserved J-encoded phenylalanine. Sequences without an unambiguous match to a single V gene segment were excluded from the earlier analysis of approximately 560 of the donors. An earlier analysis of a few hundred of the donors called V segments functional above 56.7% productive rearrangements and segregating when the between-donor standard deviation exceeded 5%. A statistical classification framework was built for diagnosing cytomegalovirus status from the catalog of TCR beta chain sequences. In a later analysis, TCR nucleotide sequences were compared against IMGT/GENE-DB human TR gene sequences so that V and J genes could be assigned. A later analysis assigned CDR3 sequences and most-parsimonious VDJ recombination scenarios with the TCRdist pipeline. In a later analysis, each TCR beta chain was defined by its CDR3 amino acid sequence together with its V-gene family, and reads without a unique V-gene family were excluded. To address suspected cross-contamination and a sequencing artifact, a later analysis removed 450 to 700 highly shared, low-generation-probability nucleotide sequences. In a later analysis, a clonal expansion index for each public chain was calculated from normalized within-repertoire ranks of inferred template counts. In a later analysis, generation probabilities were computed with a VDJ recombination model fitted to out-of-frame rearrangements, and the resulting probabilities were checked against IGoR. In a later analysis, hypergeometric tests were used to score TCR-TCR, TCR-HLA and TCR-CMV co-occurrence, with a repertoire-size bias correction applied to TCR pairs. A later analysis estimated false discovery rates by permuting HLA or CMV assignments 20 times. In a later analysis, co-occurring TCRs were grouped using DBSCAN, with TCRdist sequence similarity added in when clustering inside HLA-allele-positive subsets. Repertoires with fewer than 30,000 or more than 120,000 public chains were left out of co-occurrence clustering, as were a few repertoires with anomalous nucleotide sharing. TCRdb took over this immuneACCESS table, retaining in-frame rearrangements with V and J assigned. Such tables are incomplete; in checked studies, under half of the missing clones stem from an unresolved V gene, and the remainder is unexplained. That table furnishes V, J and clone size, whereas the DNA furnished D and trimming. For this sample there are about 170,000 clones; about 72% appear just once. The ten largest clones capture about 1.6% of the sample.

As to this clone: The target of this receptor is not known. The input lacks base qualities; no much larger clone sits a single base away.

CDR1 and CDR2, per the germline V gene, are SQVTM and ANQGSEA. V is pruned by 2 bases and J by 2 bases, leaving 10 bases of the junction without a gene match. From its cysteine to its phenylalanine, the CDR3 spans 16 amino acids. Only CDR3 DNA is held: 48 bases, read in frame from base 1. In total, approximately 690 healthy bone marrow donors made up the cohort. All cohort members were sampled while nominally healthy, although unrecorded immune exposures were likely present. The donor tested CMV seronegative and was one of the 352 seronegative cohort members. A peripheral blood sample was provided by each donor, and peripheral blood mononuclear cells were used for TCR beta sequencing. Genomic DNA was extracted from the blood cell samples with the Qiagen DNeasy Blood Extraction Kit.

The source of this sequence is a girl aged 5 to 17 in good health and CMV-seronegative. The source material was PBMCs. The rearranged chain carries TRBV29-1 and TRBJ2-3; TRBD2 lines up with 7 middle nucleotides. The CDR3 region has the sequence CSVEKGFGGNTDTQYF. The bases are TGCAGCGTTGAAAAGGGATTCGGGGGGAACACAGATACGCAGTATTTT.